Below, 26 T cell receptor beta chains from the same sample are listed, as sequenced in a study of blood T cell repertoires in COVID-19. Clones were read by immunoSEQ multiplex PCR, and TCRdb kept only the in-frame ones, dropping some. The sample contains more than 110,000 clones, over 75% of which appear only once. The source material was peripheral blood. These receptors were obtained from a human donor in a cohort sampled during active COVID-19.

The rearrangement joins TRBV6-4 to TRBJ2-3; D might be TRBD2 (8 bases). This CDR3 has 15 residues. Between the trimmed V and J ends, which lost 4 bases and 5 bases, there was a span of 16 bases. Per germline, CDR1 MRHNA and CDR2 SNTAGT. The CDR3 protein is CASSATGGGQDTQYF. The CDR3 nucleotides read TGTGCCAGCAGTGCTACGGGAGGGGGCCAAGATACGCAGTATTTT.

The J gene is TRBJ1-5, the V gene TRBV6-2 or TRBV6-3, with 7 bases fitting TRBD1. Germline V gives CDR1 MNHEY, CDR2 SVGEGT. This CDR3 is built from 14 residues. V lost 2 bases and J lost 3; bases outside the gene matches: 1. CDR3 loop: CASSYRGPNQPQHF. CDR3 sequence (DNA): TGTGCCAGCAGTTACAGGGGGCCCAATCAGCCCCAGCATTTT.

The chain has TRBV7-3 and TRBJ2-1, with 10 bases identical to TRBD2. After removal of 2 bases from V and 4 bases from J, the junction contained 2 bases not matched to a gene. The CDR3 length is 15 residues. The germline V gene has CDR1 SGHTA and CDR2 FQGTGA. The chain's CDR3 is CASSLVAGGYNEQFF. Here the CDR3 DNA reads TGTGCCAGCAGCTTAGTAGCGGGGGGATACAATGAGCAGTTCTTC.

This chain joins TRBV3-1 (or the pseudogene TRBV3-2) and TRBJ2-7; D is possibly TRBD1 (5 bases). Trimming stripped 0 bases from V and 9 bases from J, with 12 bases between. The germline V gene has CDR1 LGHDT and CDR2 YNNKEL (reference sequence). The CDR3 runs 13 residues. The CDR3 bases are TGTGCCAGCAGCCAAGATGAGCAGGGCGGGCAGTACTTC. Its protein is CASSQDEQGGQYF.

J is TRBJ2-2 and V is TRBV5-1, with D possibly matching TRBD1 (5 bases). The germline V gene has CDR1 SGHRS and CDR2 YFSETQ. The CDR3 length is 17 residues. V was shortened by 0 bases and J by 3 bases, with 15 bases between the two germline ends. The CDR3 loop is CASSLGAQRGDTGELFF. The CDR3 DNA reads TGCGCCAGCAGCTTGGGGGCCCAAAGGGGTGACACCGGGGAGCTGTTTTTT.

V gene TRBV6-5 combines with J gene TRBJ1-6, with D maybe TRBD1 (5 bases). Germline V gene sequence: CDR1 MNHEY, CDR2 SVGAGI. Trimming took 2 bases from V and 8 from J, leaving 10 bases between them. The CDR3 spans 14 residues. The CDR3 region is CASSYGRGDSPLHF. CDR3 DNA sequence: TGTGCCAGCAGTTACGGTAGGGGCGATTCACCCCTCCACTTT.

The gene calls are TRBV9 and TRBJ2-7; 8 bases agree with TRBD1. Unmatched junction bases numbered 8, after V lost 3 bases and J lost 3 bases. The CDR3 is 15 residues long. The V gene's germline CDR1 is SGDLS and CDR2 YYNGEE. CDR3 nucleotides: TGTGCCAGCAGCGCGGGACAGGCGCCCGACTACGAGCAGTACTTC. Amino acids: CASSAGQAPDYEQYF.

The chain recombines TRBV24-1 with TRBJ2-1, with 9 bases aligning to TRBD1. This CDR3 has 14 amino acids. V lost 5 bases to trimming and J lost 9 bases; unmatched junction nucleotides: 7. CDR1 and CDR2 from the germline V gene are KGHDR and SFDVKD. CDR3 amino acids: CATSVGTGRSEQFF. The CDR3 DNA sequence: TGTGCCACCAGTGTCGGGACAGGGAGGAGTGAGCAGTTCTTC.

J is TRBJ1-5 and V is TRBV18; D not certain. The CDR3 contains 13 residues. With 2 bases removed from V and 4 bases from J, the gap between germline ends came to 6 bases. CDR1 is KGHSH, CDR2 LQKENI, per germline. CDR3 in amino acids: CASSPDSNQPQHF. The DNA of the CDR3 is TGTGCCAGCTCACCAGACTCTAATCAGCCCCAGCATTTT.

The CDR3 bases are TGTGCCAGCAGCCAAGTGGTCAGGCCTCGGGAGCAGTTCTTC. Translating it yields CASSQVVRPREQFF. V usage is TRBV14 and J usage is TRBJ2-1; no clear D gene. V was clipped by 1 base and J by 10 bases, with 14 bases between them. Germline lookup yields CDR1 SGHDN and CDR2 FVKESK. The CDR3 has 14 residues.

The V and J genes are TRBV20-1 and TRBJ2-1; D perhaps matches TRBD2 (5 bases). With 3 bases removed from V and 8 bases from J, the gap between germline ends came to 11 bases. This CDR3 is 12 amino acids long. From germline, CDR1 is DFQATT and CDR2 SNEGSKA (reference sequence). This chain's CDR3 is CSASLAVDEQFF. CDR3 DNA sequence: TGCAGTGCTAGTCTAGCAGTGGATGAGCAGTTCTTC.

The genes are TRBV13 and TRBJ2-7, with TRBD1 identical over 8 bases. After removal of 3 bases from V and 5 bases from J, the junction contained 6 bases not matched to a gene. This CDR3 is 14 amino acids long. The germline CDR1 and CDR2 sequences are PRHDT and FYEKMQ (reference sequence). CDR3 residues: CASSFPSGGNEQYF. As DNA, the CDR3 is TGTGCCAGCAGCTTCCCGTCAGGGGGCAACGAGCAGTACTTC.

V gene TRBV5-1 combines with J gene TRBJ1-1, with 8 positions matching TRBD1. This CDR3 contains 14 residues. Germline CDR1 and CDR2: SGHRS and YFSETQ. The V gene end was trimmed by 3 bases and the J gene end by 2 bases; junction bases not matched to a gene: 3. CDR3 loop: CASSWGTGNTEAFF. The CDR3 nucleotides read TGCGCCAGCAGCTGGGGGACAGGCAACACTGAAGCTTTCTTT.

The chain carries TRBV7-8 and TRBJ1-4; tentative D call: TRBD1 (6 bases). The CDR3 loop spans 14 amino acids. Trimming took off 2 bases at V and 8 bases at J, with 12 bases between the two ends. Looked up from germline, CDR1 is SGHVS and CDR2 is FQNEAQ. The CDR3 bases are TGTGCCAGCAGCTTAACAGGGAACTACGAAAAACTGTTTTTT. Protein: CASSLTGNYEKLFF.

V and J are TRBV14 and TRBJ1-4; 9 bases align to TRBD1. CDR1 is SGHDN and CDR2 is FVKESK in the germline V gene. CDR3 length: 16 residues. V shed 2 bases, J shed 8 bases, and the junction held 9 bases outside the gene matches. The DNA for the CDR3 is TGTGCCAGCAGCCAACGGTCGACAGGGGGGGGAGAAAAACTGTTTTTT. This encodes CASSQRSTGGGEKLFF.

The rearrangement links TRBV10-3 to TRBJ2-1, with 8 nucleotides matching TRBD2. Germline loops: CDR1 ENHRY, CDR2 SYGVKD. The CDR3 extends over 15 amino acids. Germline trimming cut 4 bases from V and 7 bases from J; bases unmatched to any gene: 9. The CDR3 nucleotides are TGTGCCATCAGTGCGACCGGGACTAGGACAAATGAGCAGTTCTTC. As protein: CAISATGTRTNEQFF.

The rearrangement uses TRBV5-6 and TRBJ2-3; D is unresolved. The CDR3 runs 12 residues. Germline V lookup: CDR1 SGHDT, CDR2 YYEEEE. Trimming shortened V by 4 bases and J by 0 bases, and 3 bases separated the two germline ends. The CDR3 DNA is TGTGCCAGCAGCCCGAGCACAGATACGCAGTATTTT. Amino acid sequence: CASSPSTDTQYF. The full variable domain, its missing parts supplied by reference TRBV5-6 and TRBJ2-3, is DAGVTQSPTHLIKTRGQQVTLRCSPKSGHDTVSWYQQALGQGPQFIFQYYEEEERQRGNFPDRFSGHQFPNYSSELNVNALLLGDSALYLCASSPSTDTQYFGPGTRLTVL.

The chain employs TRBV29-1 and TRBJ1-3; no definite D call. Deletions cut 4 bases from V and 0 bases from J, with 10 bases between. Germline loops: CDR1 SQVTM, CDR2 ANQGSEA. The CDR3 extends over 14 amino acids. The CDR3 sequence is CSVVIPVSGNTIYF. In DNA, the CDR3 is TGCAGCGTTGTAATTCCGGTCTCTGGAAACACCATATATTTT.

The V call is TRBV14, the J call TRBJ1-2; D possibly corresponds to TRBD1 (5 bases). The CDR3 covers 14 residues. V was cut by 4 bases and J by 4 bases, with 13 bases left in between. Germline lookup yields CDR1 SGHDN and CDR2 FVKESK. Here the CDR3 reads CASSPAGTSYGYTF. In DNA, the CDR3 is TGTGCCAGCAGCCCCGCGGGGACGAGCTATGGCTACACCTTC.

The genes are TRBV7-9 and TRBJ1-2, with 7 bases identical to TRBD1. J was trimmed by 2 bases and V by 5 bases; bases with no gene match: 5. This CDR3 has 14 residues. Germline CDR1 and CDR2: SEHNR and FQNEAQ (reference sequence). The CDR3 is CASSPPQGNYGYTF. The CDR3 coding sequence is TGTGCCAGCAGCCCACCACAGGGGAACTATGGCTACACCTTC.

This clone was observed a single time. The genes are TRBV6-4 and TRBJ2-3, with TRBD2 matching over 9 bases. Germline CDR1 MRHNA, CDR2 SNTAGT. V lost 0 bases and J lost 4; bases outside the gene matches: 5. The CDR3 sequence is 16 residues long. CDR3 in amino acids: CASSDSAGGHPDTQYF. The CDR3 bases are TGTGCCAGCAGTGACTCGGCGGGGGGGCACCCAGATACGCAGTATTTT.

The chain employs TRBV30 and TRBJ1-2, with 7 bases aligning to TRBD1. The trim removed 4 bases at V and 6 bases at J, leaving 11 bases unmatched. This CDR3 region has 14 residues. CDR1 and CDR2 (germline): GTSNPN, SVGIG (reference sequence). CDR3 DNA sequence: TGTGCCTGGAAGATACTACAGGGGTTGGATGGCTACACCTTC. Residues: CAWKILQGLDGYTF.

V is TRBV5-8 and J is TRBJ2-1, with 9 nucleotides matching TRBD2. From germline, CDR1 is SGHTS and CDR2 YDEGEE. The CDR3 has 14 amino acids. The V segment lost 4 bases and the J segment 9 bases; nucleotides outside the gene matches: 8. CDR3: CASSVIAGVSEQFF. The CDR3 region has the DNA TGTGCCAGCAGCGTTATAGCGGGAGTCAGTGAGCAGTTCTTC.

This sequence joins TRBV7-2 and TRBJ1-1; tentative D call: TRBD1 (6 bases). The CDR3 extends over 14 amino acids. V lost 0 bases, J lost 7 bases, and 12 bases lay in between. Germline values: CDR1 SGHTA, CDR2 FQGNSA. CDR3: CASSLARGQGEAFF. CDR3 nucleotide sequence: TGTGCCAGCAGCTTAGCGAGGGGACAAGGTGAAGCTTTCTTT.

This clone was picked up one time. The chain has TRBV5-1 and TRBJ2-1; 10 nucleotides match TRBD2. Looked up from germline, CDR1 is SGHRS and CDR2 is YFSETQ. This CDR3 has 16 amino acids. V lost 4 bases to trimming and J lost 0 bases; unmatched junction nucleotides: 4. CDR3 in amino acids: CASSTLAGGSYNEQFF. The CDR3, as DNA: TGCGCCAGCAGCACGTTAGCGGGGGGCTCCTACAATGAGCAGTTCTTC.

The chain joins TRBV24-1 to TRBJ1-5; 10 nucleotides agree with TRBD1. J lost 6 bases, V lost 4 bases, and 8 bases had no gene match. Germline V gene sequence: CDR1 KGHDR, CDR2 SFDVKD. CDR3 size: 16 residues. The CDR3: CATSESTGGLGQPQHF. CDR3 DNA sequence: TGTGCCACCAGTGAGTCGACAGGGGGCTTGGGTCAGCCCCAGCATTTT.